One TCR beta chain is described in this entry. This entry comes from a study of blood T cell repertoires in COVID-19. In the study overall: Donors in the United States, Italy and Spain gave samples during acute or convalescent COVID-19.

The data were produced by immunoSEQ multiplex PCR, yet TCRdb's version contains in-frame clones alone and is incomplete. The table records about 130,000 clones, 85% of them present only once. With 5 bases clipped from V and 5 bases from J, the junction kept 6 bases outside the gene matches. This CDR3 spans 13 amino acids. Germline CDR1 and CDR2: SGHAT and FQNNGV. The sequenced sample was peripheral blood. This TCR was recovered from a human donor in a cohort sampled during active COVID-19. The chain links TRBV11-2 to TRBJ2-7; 7 bases line up with TRBD1. In DNA form, the CDR3 reads TGTGCCAGCAGCCAGGGGGTTTGGAACGAGCAGTACTTC. As protein: CASSQGVWNEQYF. Together with reference TRBV11-2 and TRBJ2-7, the CDR3 gives the full variable domain: EAGVAQSPRYKIIEKRQSVAFWCNPISGHATLYWYQQILGQGPKLLIQFQNNGVVDDSQLPKDRFSAERLKGVDSTLKIQPAKLEDSAVYLCASSQGVWNEQYFGPGTRLTVT.